The subject of this entry is one T cell receptor (beta chain). Grouping used clinical history reported by participants in a survey and questionnaire. Cohort 3 recovered donors had two negative PCRs, clearance, or symptom resolution. There are 15 residues in the CDR3. Trimming at V came to 6 bases and at J to 0 bases, leaving 7 bases not matched to a gene. Germline-derived CDR1 and CDR2 are SQVTM and ANQGSEA. The sample originates from a study of blood T cell repertoires in COVID-19. Produced via immunoSEQ multiplex PCR; TCRdb's table is partial and in-frame only. The sample has about 280,000 clones, about 90% seen once.

The J gene is TRBJ1-2, the V gene TRBV29-1; 10 nucleotides match TRBD1. This TCR was recovered from a woman aged 60-70 years who had recovered from COVID-19. What was sequenced was PBMCs or T cells enriched from blood (not recorded which). The CDR3 spells CSVTGTGASNYGYTF. CDR3 DNA sequence: TGCAGCGTCACCGGGACAGGGGCTTCTAACTATGGCTACACCTTC.